Below are 9 T cell receptor beta chains sequenced from a single sample in a study of control samples from healthy donors and cancer patients. Produced via immunoSEQ multiplex PCR; TCRdb's table is partial and in-frame only. The table includes about 82,000 clones, around 94% detected once. The sample taken for sequencing was blood. These receptors all stem from a woman under 30 in good health.

This chain uses TRBV18 with TRBJ1-5; 7 nucleotides align to TRBD1. Germline CDR1 is KGHSH and CDR2 is LQKENI. Trimming at V came to 2 bases and at J to 3 bases, leaving 4 bases not matched to a gene. The CDR3 has 15 amino acids. The CDR3 region is CASSPEGGPNQPQHF. CDR3 in DNA: TGTGCCAGCTCACCAGAAGGGGGCCCCAATCAGCCCCAGCATTTT.

The chain combines TRBV6-2 or TRBV6-3 with TRBJ2-3, with TRBD2 matching over 8 bases. This CDR3 region has 16 residues. With 4 bases clipped from V and 0 bases from J, the junction kept 6 bases outside the gene matches. Per germline, CDR1 MNHEY and CDR2 SVGEGT. The DNA of the CDR3 is TGTGCCAGCAGTTCGAGACGCGGGGGGAGCACAGATACGCAGTATTTT. It codes for CASSSRRGGSTDTQYF.

The chain is built from TRBV7-6 and TRBJ2-5; a possible D gene is TRBD1 (5 bases). Trimming took 5 bases from V and 5 from J, leaving 18 bases between them. Germline loops: CDR1 SGHVS, CDR2 FNYEAQ. The length of the CDR3 is 15 residues. For the CDR3, the DNA is TGTGCCAGCAGCCCTGGACCTCAAAAGGGGGAGACCCAGTACTTC. Protein: CASSPGPQKGETQYF.

The rearrangement joins TRBV6-2 or TRBV6-3 to TRBJ1-5, with D maybe TRBD1 (5 bases). The CDR3 is 13 residues long. V was clipped by 5 bases and J by 6 bases, with 11 bases between them. Germline V CDR1 and CDR2: MNHEY, SVGEGT. CDR3 region: CASSRQTGQPQHF. CDR3 DNA: TGTGCCAGCAGTCGACAGACTGGTCAGCCCCAGCATTTT.

This clone was found a few times. The chain has TRBV20-1 and TRBJ1-2; 7 bases match TRBD1. V lost 3 bases and J lost 3; bases outside the gene matches: 16. This CDR3 contains 17 residues. Germline CDR1 is DFQATT and CDR2 is SNEGSKA (reference sequence). The CDR3 DNA is TGCAGTGCTAGTTTTGCAGTAGACTGGACAGGCTACTATGGCTACACCTTC. Translated: CSASFAVDWTGYYGYTF.

The chain is built from TRBV11-2 and TRBJ2-7, with 7 bases identical to TRBD1. V was clipped by 2 bases and J by 3 bases; unmatched bases: 4. Germline CDR1 and CDR2: SGHAT and FQNNGV. The CDR3 sequence is 14 residues long. Written as DNA, the CDR3 is TGTGCCAGCAGCTTAAGACAGGGATTCTACGAGCAGTACTTC. It encodes CASSLRQGFYEQYF.

The chain employs TRBV5-1 and TRBJ2-7; 8 bases agree with TRBD1. CDR1 SGHRS and CDR2 YFSETQ come from the germline V gene. After removal of 4 bases from V and 2 bases from J, the junction contained 11 bases not matched to a gene. CDR3 length equals 16 residues. The CDR3 DNA reads TGCGCCAGCAGCCCAACCCCGGGACAGGACACCTACGAGCAGTACTTC. It codes for CASSPTPGQDTYEQYF.

J is TRBJ2-1 and V is TRBV2; D gene unclear. CDR3 length: 13 amino acids. V lost 4 bases to trimming and J lost 3 bases, with 7 bases between them. The germline CDR1 and CDR2 sequences are SNHLY and FYNNEI. The CDR3 protein is CASSGRNYNEQFF. The CDR3 DNA is TGTGCCAGCAGTGGGCGGAACTACAATGAGCAGTTCTTC.

The rearrangement uses TRBV4-1 and TRBJ2-7; TRBD2 matches at 8 bases. V trimming: 0 bases; J trimming: 6 bases; junction bases outside the gene matches: 7. Germline V gives CDR1 MGHRA, CDR2 YSYEKL. This CDR3 contains 15 residues. CDR3 sequence (DNA): TGCGCCAGCAGCCAAGACGGGCGGGGGGCGCTCGAGCAGTACTTC. This translates into CASSQDGRGALEQYF.